Given below is one TCR beta chain in context. V lost 2 bases, J lost 4 bases, and 14 bases lay in between. The CDR3 covers 15 residues. Germline CDR1 is MNHEY and CDR2 is SVGAGI. These data originate in a study of patients and donors after allogeneic stem cell transplantation. TCRdb re-called the RT-PCR reads with MiXCR, one entry per CDR3 protein. The sample has tens of thousands of distinct CDR3 sequences; around 48% are singletons. The chain has TRBV6-5 and TRBJ1-2; D might be TRBD1 (6 bases). Source material: blood, either unsorted or a sorted T cell fraction (not recorded which). The receptor comes from a human donor who was either an allogeneic HSCT recipient or a stem cell or donor lymphocyte infusion donor (not recorded which). It is not recorded whose cells these are; they may come from a transplant donor. The CDR3 DNA sequence: TGTGCCAGCAGTTACAATGCCAGGGGAGGCTATGGCTACACCTTC. This translates into CASSYNARGGYGYTF.